The TCR beta chain under discussion was sequenced for a study of T cell responses to AZD1222 COVID-19 vaccine. Study-wide results and limits: Nearly half of the spike-specific TCRs reportedly recognize variant regions that carry no mutations. When two AZD1222 doses had been given, Spike-specific TCR breadth and depth rose. Most donors were white British and more were female, and clonal diversity was possibly underestimated.

This clone came up once. The antigen is undetermined. The protocol was immunoSEQ multiplex PCR, while the TCRdb copy is restricted to in-frame clones and leaves out a portion. The table includes roughly 150,000 clones, approximately 90% detected once. V trimming: 6 bases; J trimming: 2 bases; junction bases outside the gene matches: 3. The CDR3 covers 14 residues. From germline, CDR1 is LNHDA and CDR2 SQIVND (reference sequence). The TCR comes from an adult in good health. V usage is TRBV19 and J usage is TRBJ2-5; 10 nucleotides line up with TRBD2. The sample was peripheral blood, taken on day 0 of AZD1222 vaccination. The CDR3 nucleotides read TGTGCCAGTAGCGGACTAGCGGAGCAAGAGACCCAGTACTTC. Protein: CASSGLAEQETQYF.